This TCR beta chain was sequenced for a study of T cells in localized non-small cell lung cancer. Study-wide results and limits: Appearance in adjacent lung was seen for a median around 60 of the top 100 tumor clones.

Method: immunoSEQ multiplex PCR; TCRdb's copy keeps in-frame clones and lacks some. The repertoire holds approximately 30,000 clones, over 85% seen once, with approximately 3% in the top ten. On this clone itself: The antigen is undetermined.

The CDR3 has 15 residues. Looked up from germline, CDR1 is LNHNV and CDR2 is YYDKDF (reference sequence). V gave up 2 bases and J gave up 7 bases, with 18 bases separating them. The genes are TRBV15 and TRBJ2-7; a weak D match, TRBD1 (5 bases). This clonotype was obtained from a woman aged 18-49 years with stage I lung adenocarcinoma. The sample was peripheral blood, taken before any cancer treatment. This CDR3 reads CATSRQRGPTSEQYF. The CDR3 coding sequence is TGTGCCACCAGCAGACAAAGGGGCCCAACGTCGGAGCAGTACTTC.